Sequencing of this T cell receptor beta chain was carried out in a study of blood T cell repertoires in COVID-19. V was clipped by 2 bases and J by 0 bases, with 8 bases between them. Germline V lookup: CDR1 SGHVS, CDR2 FQNEAQ. The CDR3 runs 15 residues. In this sample, this clone turned up once. Profiling relied on immunoSEQ multiplex PCR, and the TCRdb table lists in-frame clones only, not all of them. This table holds 90,000 to 120,000 clones, approximately 80% found once. The rearrangement joins TRBV7-8 to TRBJ1-5; D gene uncertain. This TCR came from a woman in her 70s with acute or convalescent COVID-19. Sequencing was performed on peripheral blood. The CDR3 loop is CASSLNSYSNQPQHF. CDR3 bases: TGTGCCAGCAGCTTAAACAGCTATAGCAATCAGCCCCAGCATTTT.